Sequencing of this TCR beta chain was carried out in a study of blood T cell repertoires in COVID-19. Germline trimming cut 0 bases from V and 7 bases from J; bases unmatched to any gene: 1. The CDR3 contains 13 residues. Germline assignment: CDR1 SEHNR and CDR2 FQNEAQ (reference sequence). The table came from immunoSEQ multiplex PCR; TCRdb's copy has only in-frame clones and leaves some out. This table holds hundreds of thousands of clones, roughly 79% found once. Sequencing input: peripheral blood. The origin of this receptor is an elderly woman with COVID-19, enrolled during active disease. The rearrangement links TRBV7-9 to TRBJ1-2; 8 bases fit TRBD1. The CDR3 coding sequence is TGTGCCAGCAGCTTAGCAGGACAGGGTGGCTACACCTTC. Its translation: CASSLAGQGGYTF.